These 7 T cell receptor beta chains were all obtained from the same sample, sequenced in a study of vaccination and CD4 T cells after COVID-19. The treatment was: roughly 10-day PBMC culture with coronavirus spike peptide pools or control peptides (ViraFEST assay). No antigens are known for them. Cultured CD4+ T cell DNA underwent sequencing with the Oncomine TCR Beta short-read assay. TCRdb re-analysed the PCR reads in MiXCR, keeping a single row per CDR3 protein. The sample includes fewer than 20,000 distinct CDR3 sequences, approximately 53% seen only once; the top ten take 5.5% to 7%. The source material was CD4+ T cells from blood, cultured in vitro. Source of these receptors: a human donor who had recovered from COVID-19.

In this sample, this clonotype turned up a few times. Here the CDR3 DNA reads TGTGCCAGCAGTGAAAGGGGATTTCGTAACACTGAAGCTTTCTTT. As protein: CASSERGFRNTEAFF. The V and J genes are TRBV2 and TRBJ1-1; perhaps TRBD1 as D (5 bases). V was trimmed by 2 bases and J by 2 bases, leaving 12 bases between them. Germline lookup yields CDR1 SNHLY and CDR2 FYNNEI. The CDR3 spans 15 residues.

This clonotype showed up just once. As the CDR3 is not closed by the conserved phenylalanine or tryptophan, this likely results from a read error. The J gene is TRBJ1-1, the V gene TRBV5-4; D uncertain. CDR1 SGHNT and CDR2 YYREEE come from the germline V gene (reference sequence). The CDR3 is 16 amino acids. V lost 3 bases to trimming and J lost 1 base, with 16 bases between them. This chain's CDR3 is CASSSERLGGNTEAFL. In DNA, the CDR3 is TGTGCCAGCAGCTCGGAAAGGTTGGGAGGGAACACTGAAGCTTTCCTT.

The chain combines TRBV20-1 with TRBJ1-1, with 7 positions matching TRBD1. Trimming removed 6 bases from V and 4 bases from J; junction bases left unmatched: 11. Germline CDR1 and CDR2: DFQATT and SNEGSKA (reference sequence). The CDR3 length is 14 residues. The CDR3 region has the DNA TGCAGTGCGACGACACAGGGGATAGGCACTGAAGCTTTCTTT. It specifies CSATTQGIGTEAFF.

This rearrangement joins TRBV12-5 to TRBJ1-2; the match to TRBD1 covers 8 bases. This CDR3 has 14 amino acids. J was trimmed by 5 bases and V by 7 bases; bases with no gene match: 9. Germline CDR1 reads LGHNT; CDR2 reads FRNRAP. This CDR3 is CASDARQGPYGYTF. The CDR3 DNA is TGTGCTAGTGACGCCCGACAGGGGCCTTATGGCTACACCTTC.

This clonotype was seen only a few times. The CDR3 reads CASSVSRGNYGYTF. CDR3 nucleotides: TGTGCCAGCAGTGTAAGCCGAGGGAACTATGGCTACACCTTC. The V and J genes are TRBV6-1 and TRBJ1-2, with D unclear. From germline, CDR1 is MNHNS and CDR2 SASEGT. The CDR3 has 14 residues. Trimming shortened V by 4 bases and J by 2 bases, and 11 bases separated the two germline ends.

The chain links TRBV10-2 to TRBJ2-7; 7 positions match TRBD1. Germline lookup yields CDR1 WSHSY and CDR2 SAAADI. This CDR3 spans 14 amino acids. Unmatched junction bases numbered 7, after V lost 6 bases and J lost 2 bases. For the CDR3, the DNA is TGCGCCAGCAGGCGACAGGGAGTGACCTACGAGCAGTACTTC. This sequence encodes CASRRQGVTYEQYF.

This clonotype was picked up a small number of times. This chain uses TRBV7-9 with TRBJ2-3; 7 nucleotides agree with TRBD1. V was clipped by 4 bases and J by 0 bases; unmatched bases: 7. The CDR3 has 16 amino acids. CDR1 is SEHNR and CDR2 is FQNEAQ in the germline V gene (reference sequence). CDR3: CASSSFLQGSTDTQYF. CDR3 bases: TGTGCCAGCAGCTCTTTTTTACAGGGGAGCACAGATACGCAGTATTTT.